The 26 T cell receptor beta chains below were found in one sample sequenced in a study of shared clonotypes between healthy human individuals. Some clones are missing from TCRdb's copy, which holds only in-frame ones; the method was immunoSEQ multiplex PCR. The sample records over a million clones, around 82% being singletons. Specimen: memory CD4+ T cells from PBMCs. Subset of the sample: CD45RA-negative fraction. The receptors were gathered from a young man in good health. Some clones in this sample may be carry-over from other donors' samples.

V and J are TRBV6-5 and TRBJ2-7, with 8 bases lining up with TRBD2. Germline V gene sequence: CDR1 MNHEY, CDR2 SVGAGI. Trimming took 7 bases from V and 4 from J; bases not matched to a gene: 9. The CDR3 is 14 amino acids. This CDR3 is CASNKGSGGYEQYF. The CDR3 bases are TGTGCCAGCAACAAAGGGAGCGGGGGTTACGAGCAGTACTTC.

Only a few counts were recorded for this clone. This chain joins TRBV6-5 and TRBJ2-7; D may be TRBD1 or TRBD2 (6 bases each). The CDR3 contains 14 residues. Germline V gives CDR1 MNHEY, CDR2 SVGAGI. V gave up 8 bases and J gave up 0 bases, with 14 bases separating them. CDR3: CASSLGGSSYEQYF. The DNA for the CDR3 is TGTGCCAGCTCGTTAGGGGGGAGCTCCTACGAGCAGTACTTC.

The chain links TRBV19 to TRBJ1-5, with D possibly being TRBD1 (5 bases). Trimming pared 1 base from V and 6 bases from J, leaving 13 bases between. This CDR3 contains 15 residues. Germline CDR1 reads LNHDA; CDR2 reads SQIVND (reference sequence). As DNA, the CDR3 is TGTGCCAGTAGTATAGGTCGAAGGGGAGGTCAGCCCCAGCATTTT. Amino acid sequence: CASSIGRRGGQPQHF.

To note about this clone: Other nucleotide sequences in the sample specify the same CDR3. The rearrangement uses TRBV5-4 and TRBJ2-2; D gene ambiguous. Germline CDR1 SGHNT, CDR2 YYREEE (reference sequence). The CDR3 is 14 residues long. The ends were cut back, 1 base at V and 0 bases at J, with 4 bases in the middle. The CDR3 sequence: CASSLRTNTGELFF. The DNA for the CDR3 is TGTGCCAGCAGCTTGAGAACGAACACCGGGGAGCTGTTTTTT.

The J gene is TRBJ1-1, the V gene TRBV28, with D unresolved. V lost 5 bases to trimming and J lost 8 bases, with 21 bases between them. The CDR3 sequence is 15 residues long. Germline V lookup: CDR1 MDHEN, CDR2 SYDVKM. CDR3 sequence (DNA): TGTGCCAGCAGTCTATCATCCTGGGTTGATGTGGAAGCTTTCTTT. Its protein product is CASSLSSWVDVEAFF.

This clone was recorded a few times. The rearrangement links TRBV11-3 to TRBJ2-5; D not resolved. The J call is in doubt because the DNA end fits TRBJ2-7 better. This CDR3 is built from 13 residues. Germline assignment: CDR1 SGHNT and CDR2 YENEEA. CDR3: CASSWIRDYEQYF. The CDR3 coding sequence is TGTGCCAGCAGCTGGATTCGTGACTACGAGCAGTACTTC.

The chain employs TRBV5-1 and TRBJ1-1, with 10 bases lining up with TRBD1. From germline, CDR1 is SGHRS and CDR2 YFSETQ. The junction had 7 bases not matched to a gene; V was cut back by 3 bases and J by 2 bases. This CDR3 comprises 16 residues. The CDR3, as DNA: TGCGCCAGCAGCTCGACAGGGGGCAATTCCAACACTGAAGCTTTCTTT. Protein: CASSSTGGNSNTEAFF. Drawing the rest from reference TRBV5-1 and TRBJ1-1, the complete variable domain is KAGVTQTPRYLIKTRGQQVTLSCSPISGHRSVSWYQQTPGQGLQFLFEYFSETQRNKGNFPGRFSGRQFSNSRSEMNVSTLELGDSALYLCASSSTGGNSNTEAFFGQGTRLTVV.

This chain links TRBV7-2 with TRBJ2-7; possibly TRBD1 or TRBD2 for D (5 bases each). The J call may be incorrect, as the DNA end agrees better with TRBJ2-1. Germline-derived CDR1 and CDR2 are SGHTA and FQGNSA. The CDR3 is 13 residues long. The CDR3 is CASSLGRDNEQFF. DNA of the CDR3: TGTGCCAGCAGCTTGGGGCGGGACAATGAGCAGTTCTTC.

As DNA, the CDR3 is TGTGCCAGCAGCTTTGGACAGTACACTGAAGCTTTCTTT. Its protein is CASSFGQYTEAFF. The V call is TRBV2, the J call TRBJ1-1, with a possible D match to TRBD1 (6 bases). V lost 6 bases to trimming and J lost 3 bases, with 11 bases between them. The CDR3 is 13 amino acids. Germline V gene lookup returns CDR1 SNHLY and CDR2 FYNNEI.

The V and J genes are TRBV7-2 and TRBJ2-7, with a weak D call TRBD2 (5 bases). Germline assignment: CDR1 SGHTA and CDR2 FQGNSA. The CDR3 consists of 16 residues. V lost 1 base, J lost 1 base, and 14 bases lay in between. CDR3: CASSLVGDPNSYEQYF. The CDR3 coding sequence is TGTGCCAGCAGCTTAGTGGGAGACCCGAATTCCTACGAGCAGTACTTC. The variable domain in full, completed from reference TRBV7-2 and TRBJ2-7, reads GAGVSQSPSNKVTEKGKDVELRCDPISGHTALYWYRQSLGQGLEFLIYFQGNSAPDKSGLPSDRFSAERTGGSVSTLTIQRTQQEDSAVYLCASSLVGDPNSYEQYFGPGTRLTVT.

J is TRBJ1-1 and V is TRBV30, with a tentative D call TRBD1 (6 bases). The CDR3 is 13 amino acids. Trimming shortened V by 4 bases and J by 5 bases, and 14 bases separated the two germline ends. CDR1 is GTSNPN and CDR2 is SVGIG in the germline V gene (reference sequence). CDR3 amino acids: CAWTPTGMTEAFF. The CDR3 DNA follows: TGTGCCTGGACCCCTACAGGGATGACTGAAGCTTTCTTT.

J is TRBJ1-5 and V is TRBV2; a possible D gene is TRBD1 (6 bases). V dropped 4 bases and J dropped 4 bases, with 14 bases sitting between them. Per germline, CDR1 SNHLY and CDR2 FYNNEI. This CDR3 is built from 15 residues. The CDR3 DNA is TGTGCCAGCAGTGTCCAGGGGTGGGAGAATCAGCCCCAGCATTTT. This codes for CASSVQGWENQPQHF.

The chain carries TRBV27 and TRBJ2-2, with D uncertain. Trimming pared 7 bases from V and 6 bases from J, leaving 15 bases between. CDR1 MNHEY and CDR2 SMNVEV come from the germline V gene (reference sequence). CDR3 size: 14 residues. The CDR3 region has the DNA TGTGCCAGCAACCGAAGACCCCATGCCGGGGAGCTGTTTTTT. Translation gives CASNRRPHAGELFF.

The CDR3, as DNA: TGTGCCAGCAGAATAACAGGTGGCATTTACGAGCAGTACTTC. It specifies CASRITGGIYEQYF. The V and J genes are TRBV6-5 and TRBJ2-7; D may be TRBD1 (5 bases). The CDR3 extends over 14 amino acids. Looked up from germline, CDR1 is MNHEY and CDR2 is SVGAGI. Trimming took off 6 bases at V and 4 bases at J, with 16 bases between the two ends.

The rearrangement joins TRBV12-5 to TRBJ2-7; possibly TRBD2 for D (6 bases). The CDR3 runs 11 residues. Germline CDR1 reads LGHNT; CDR2 reads FRNRAP. Trimming shortened V by 6 bases and J by 9 bases, and 12 bases separated the two germline ends. The CDR3 sequence: CASGKGTPQYF. Here the CDR3 DNA reads TGTGCTAGTGGCAAGGGGACTCCGCAGTACTTC.

The chain combines TRBV2 with TRBJ2-6, with a possible D match to TRBD1 (5 bases). CDR1 and CDR2 (germline): SNHLY, FYNNEI. CDR3 length: 17 amino acids. Trimming removed 3 bases from V and 0 bases from J, with 12 bases in between. CDR3: CASSDNRLSSGANVLTF. The DNA for the CDR3 is TGTGCCAGCAGTGACAACAGGTTGAGCTCTGGGGCCAACGTCCTGACTTTC.

The chain employs TRBV27 and TRBJ1-2, with D possibly TRBD1 on 5 matching bases. The CDR3 is 15 amino acids. The V gene's germline CDR1 is MNHEY and CDR2 SMNVEV (reference sequence). Trimming pared 3 bases from V and 4 bases from J, leaving 15 bases between. CDR3 amino acids: CASSFGWQGIYGYTF. The CDR3 DNA sequence: TGTGCCAGCAGTTTCGGTTGGCAGGGTATCTATGGCTACACCTTC.

This clone was counted only a few times. Within the sample, other DNA sequences also encode this same CDR3. The genes are TRBV7-9 and TRBJ1-1, with TRBD1 as a possible D gene (6 bases). The CDR3 extends over 13 amino acids. The V gene's germline CDR1 is SEHNR and CDR2 FQNEAQ (reference sequence). V was cut by 1 base and J by 5 bases, with 8 bases left in between. The CDR3 reads CASSLGQGTEAFF. CDR3 sequence (DNA): TGTGCCAGCAGCTTAGGGCAGGGGACTGAAGCTTTCTTT. The whole variable domain, remainder taken from reference TRBV7-9 and TRBJ1-1, is DTGVSQNPRHKITKRGQNVTFRCDPISEHNRLYWYRQTLGQGPEFLTYFQNEAQLEKSRLLSDRFSAERPKGSFSTLEIQRTEQGDSAMYLCASSLGQGTEAFFGQGTRLTVV.

In nucleotides, the CDR3 is TGTGCCAGCAGTTACGCCTCGCTCGGGGGTTACGAGCAGTACTTC. The encoded protein is CASSYASLGGYEQYF. The rearrangement joins TRBV6-5 to TRBJ2-7; D possibly corresponds to TRBD2 (6 bases). V dropped 2 bases and J dropped 4 bases, with 15 bases sitting between them. The CDR3 sequence is 15 residues long. Per the germline V gene, CDR1 is MNHEY and CDR2 is SVGAGI.

This clone was recorded only once. The DNA of the CDR3 is TGTGCCAGCAGCCTCGAACCCCCCGGGACAGCACCCTACGAGCAGTACTTC. Its translation is CASSLEPPGTAPYEQYF. The chain couples TRBV21-1 to TRBJ2-7; TRBD1 is the table's D call and was not checked against the DNA. TRBV21-1 is marked as a pseudogene. The CDR3 has 17 residues.

This chain uses TRBV2 with TRBJ2-5, with D possibly being TRBD1 (6 bases). This CDR3 has 14 amino acids. The V gene's germline CDR1 is SNHLY and CDR2 FYNNEI. Trimming removed 4 bases from V and 2 bases from J, with 11 bases in between. The CDR3 DNA is TGTGCCAGCAGTGGACAGGCGAGTCAAGAGACCCAGTACTTC. It specifies CASSGQASQETQYF.

The CDR3 nucleotides are TGTGCCAGCAGCATAAGTTCCTATGGCTACACCTTC. Encoded protein: CASSISSYGYTF. The genes are TRBV7-2 and TRBJ1-2; D gene uncertain. The V and J ends lost 5 bases and 4 bases respectively, with 8 bases between them. This CDR3 comprises 12 residues. Germline V gene lookup returns CDR1 SGHTA and CDR2 FQGNSA.

The chain recombines TRBV19 with TRBJ2-1, with 10 bases fitting TRBD2. Trimming at V came to 5 bases and at J to 3 bases, leaving 4 bases not matched to a gene. This CDR3 is built from 15 residues. CDR1 is LNHDA and CDR2 is SQIVND in the germline V gene (reference sequence). The CDR3 loop reads CASSSLAGVYNEQFF. The CDR3 DNA reads TGTGCCAGTAGTTCCCTAGCGGGAGTCTACAATGAGCAGTTCTTC.

This clone was found many times. The V call is TRBV4-2, the J call TRBJ1-2, with D perhaps matching TRBD1 (6 bases). Germline V gene data show CDR1 as LGHNA and CDR2 as YNFKEQ. V lost 6 bases, J lost 6 bases, and 17 bases lay in between. This CDR3 comprises 14 residues. For the CDR3, the DNA is TGTGCCAGCAGTCCTTTTACAGGGACGGATGGCTACACCTTC. This gives the protein CASSPFTGTDGYTF.

Of note for this clone: Given a much more abundant clone one base away, this may be a read error. This sample includes further DNA sequences coding for the same CDR3. The chain employs TRBV11-2 and TRBJ2-3; 11 nucleotides match TRBD2. Per germline, CDR1 SGHAT and CDR2 FQNNGV. With V trimmed by 3 bases and J by 2 bases, 1 base remained unmatched. This CDR3 has 15 residues. The CDR3 spells CASSFSGRATDTQYF. For the CDR3, the DNA is TGTGCCAGCAGCTTTAGCGGGAGGGCCACAGATACGCAGTATTTT.

CDR3 bases: TGTGCCAGCAGTCAAGTAGCGGGAGCGTTGGGTGAGCAGTTCTTC. Translation: CASSQVAGALGEQFF. This chain links TRBV6-6 with TRBJ2-1, with 9 positions matching TRBD2. V dropped 5 bases and J dropped 9; count of bases not matched to a gene: 11. CDR3 size: 15 residues. CDR1 is MNHNY, CDR2 SVGAGI, per germline (reference sequence).